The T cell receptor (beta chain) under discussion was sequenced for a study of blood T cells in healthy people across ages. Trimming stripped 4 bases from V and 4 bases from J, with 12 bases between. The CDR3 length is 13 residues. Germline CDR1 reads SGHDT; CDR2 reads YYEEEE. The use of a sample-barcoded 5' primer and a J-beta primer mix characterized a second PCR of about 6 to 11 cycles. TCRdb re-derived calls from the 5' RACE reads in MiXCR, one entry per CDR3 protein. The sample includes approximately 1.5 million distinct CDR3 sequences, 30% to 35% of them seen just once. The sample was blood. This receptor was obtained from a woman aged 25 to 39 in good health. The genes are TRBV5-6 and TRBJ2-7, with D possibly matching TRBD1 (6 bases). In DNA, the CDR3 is TGTGCCAGCAGCATGGAGAGGGGGTACGAGCAGTACTTC. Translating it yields CASSMERGYEQYF. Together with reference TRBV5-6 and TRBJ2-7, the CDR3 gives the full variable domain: DAGVTQSPTHLIKTRGQQVTLRCSPKSGHDTVSWYQQALGQGPQFIFQYYEEEERQRGNFPDRFSGHQFPNYSSELNVNALLLGDSALYLCASSMERGYEQYFGPGTRLTVT.